A selection of T cell receptor beta chains follows, all from one sample in a study of blood T cell repertoires in COVID-19. Measured with immunoSEQ multiplex PCR; TCRdb has only the in-frame clones, and not every one. The profile shows about 150,000 clones, 75% to 90% of them singletons. Input material: peripheral blood. Receptors were obtained from a woman between 65 and 79 years old with acute or convalescent COVID-19. Each CDR3 is given with its conserved first and last residue. A D gene is named only where the DNA matches it firmly. Clone size, where shown, is once, few, many, or a class for clones that have expanded.

clone_size,d_call,j_call,v_call,cdr3_aa,cdr3_nt
NA,TRBD1,TRBJ1-1,TRBV5-6,CASTYTDRANTEAFF,TGTGCCAGCACCTATACCGACAGGGCGAACACTGAAGCTTTCTTT
NA,TRBD1,TRBJ1-1,TRBV19,CASSRGTGRNTEAFF,TGTGCCAGTAGTAGGGGGACAGGGCGGAACACTGAAGCTTTCTTT
NA,NA,TRBJ1-5,TRBV19,CASEAVPSSNKHF,TGTGCCAGTGAGGCGGTCCCAAGTAGCAACAAGCATTTT
NA,NA,TRBJ1-1,TRBV2,CASKQGMMNTEAFF,TGTGCCAGCAAACAGGGCATGATGAACACTGAAGCTTTCTTT
NA,TRBD2,TRBJ2-7,TRBV7-9,CASSLDLAGGHEQYF,TGTGCCAGCAGCTTAGACCTAGCGGGGGGGCACGAGCAGTACTTC
once,NA,TRBJ2-3,TRBV12-3/TRBV12-4,CASSRRQATQYF,TGTGCCAGCAGTAGAAGACAGGCTACTCAGTATTTT
NA,NA,TRBJ1-1,TRBV7-8,CASSLGSRNTEAFF,TGTGCCAGCAGCTTGGGGAGCAGGAACACTGAAGCTTTCTTT
NA,TRBD1,TRBJ1-2,TRBV4-1,CASSHKDRGSYGYTF,TGCGCCAGCAGCCATAAGGACAGGGGGAGCTATGGCTACACCTTC
NA,NA,TRBJ1-3,TRBV30,CAWHNRAGRNTIYF,TGTGCCTGGCACAACCGGGCAGGGAGAAACACCATATATTTT
NA,TRBD2,TRBJ2-5,TRBV27,CASSRTSGQETQYF,TGTGCCAGCAGTCGGACTAGCGGGCAAGAGACCCAGTACTTC
NA,NA,TRBJ1-1,TRBV2,CASRRPPEAFF,TGTGCCAGCCGGAGACCCCCTGAAGCTTTCTTT
NA,TRBD1,TRBJ2-2,TRBV3-1/TRBV3-2,CASSEDRDRTGELFF,TGTGCCAGCAGCGAGGACAGGGACCGGACCGGGGAGCTGTTTTTT
once,TRBD1,TRBJ2-7,TRBV7-9,CASSRAGQGEYEQYF,TGTGCCAGCAGCCGAGCGGGACAGGGGGAGTACGAGCAGTACTTC
once,NA,TRBJ1-5,TRBV28,CASSQTGIIKPQHF,TGTGCCAGCAGTCAAACAGGGATTATTAAGCCCCAGCATTTT
NA,NA,TRBJ1-6,TRBV7-6,CAILVQGERGNSPLHF,TGTGCCATCTTAGTACAGGGCGAAAGGGGCAATTCACCCCTCCACTTT
NA,TRBD1,TRBJ1-1,TRBV18,CASSAGQGRSEAFF,TGTGCCAGCTCAGCGGGACAGGGGAGGTCCGAAGCTTTCTTT
NA,TRBD2,TRBJ2-2,TRBV5-1,CASSLEASGGGELFF,TGCGCCAGCAGCTTGGAGGCTAGCGGAGGCGGGGAGCTGTTTTTT
NA,NA,TRBJ1-2,TRBV7-9,CASSLVLLYGYTF,TGTGCCAGCAGCCTGGTGTTACTCTATGGCTACACCTTC
NA,NA,TRBJ2-5,TRBV7-9,CASSLETMLPQTQYF,TGTGCCAGCAGCTTAGAGACTATGCTCCCGCAGACCCAGTACTTC
few,NA,TRBJ1-1,TRBV4-3,CASSQEALENTEAFF,TGCGCCAGCAGCCAAGAGGCCCTAGAGAACACTGAAGCTTTCTTT
NA,NA,TRBJ1-5,TRBV28,CASSPSVGLGSQPQHF,TGTGCCAGCAGTCCTTCGGTCGGCCTAGGCAGTCAGCCCCAGCATTTT
once,TRBD1,TRBJ1-6,TRBV27,CASSLWGTGHSPLHF,TGTGCCAGCAGTCTATGGGGGACAGGTCATTCACCCCTCCACTTT
NA,NA,TRBJ1-2,TRBV20-1,CSAEQGNGYTF,TGCAGTGCGGAACAGGGAAATGGCTACACCTTC
NA,NA,TRBJ1-5,TRBV12-3/TRBV12-4,CASSSQGGPQHF,TGTGCCAGCAGCTCCCAAGGAGGGCCCCAGCATTTT
NA,NA,TRBJ1-2,TRBV1,CTSSLLRARQGEDGYTF,TGCACCAGCAGCCTTCTTCGTGCTCGACAGGGTGAGGATGGCTACACCTTC
NA,TRBD1,TRBJ2-5,TRBV12-3/TRBV12-4,CASSRGQKETQYF,TGTGCCAGCAGTAGGGGACAGAAAGAGACCCAGTACTTC
NA,NA,TRBJ1-3,TRBV20-1,CSASKGQNRNTIYF,TGCAGTGCTAGTAAGGGACAAAACCGAAACACCATATATTTT
NA,TRBD1,TRBJ1-2,TRBV25-1,CASRKPGQAYGYTF,TGTGCCAGCCGAAAACCGGGACAGGCCTATGGCTACACCTTC
NA,TRBD1,TRBJ1-6,TRBV23-1,CASSQPTGCNSPLHF,TGCGCCAGCAGTCAGCCGACAGGGTGTAATTCACCCCTCCACTTT
NA,NA,TRBJ1-2,TRBV19,CASSISWTALGYTF,TGTGCCAGTAGTATTTCTTGGACAGCGTTAGGCTACACCTTC
NA,NA,TRBJ1-2,TRBV10-3,CAISGLGGNYGYTF,TGTGCCATCAGTGGACTGGGGGGTAACTATGGCTACACCTTC
NA,TRBD2,TRBJ2-1,TRBV6-5,CASRTSGGTPEQFF,TGTGCCAGCAGAACAAGCGGGGGCACCCCGGAGCAGTTCTTC
NA,NA,TRBJ1-2,TRBV11-1,CASSLLSNYGYTF,TGTGCCAGCAGCCTTTTGAGCAACTATGGCTACACCTTC
NA,NA,TRBJ1-1,TRBV3-1/TRBV3-2,CASSQGANTEAFF,TGTGCCAGCAGCCAGGGCGCGAACACTGAAGCTTTCTTT
few,NA,TRBJ2-5,TRBV7-9,CASSPPGEGQETQYF,TGTGCCAGCAGCCCTCCGGGGGAAGGTCAAGAGACCCAGTACTTC
NA,TRBD2,TRBJ2-3,TRBV29-1,CSVEPELGVVGGGAFTDTQYF,TGCAGCGTTGAACCCGAACTCGGGGTGGTTGGCGGGGGGGCGTTCACAGATACGCAGTATTTT
NA,NA,TRBJ2-5,TRBV3-1/TRBV3-2,CASRSPAGWGETQYF,TGTGCCAGCAGGTCCCCGGCGGGCTGGGGAGAGACCCAGTACTTC
NA,TRBD2,TRBJ2-3,TRBV2,CASSGLEVTDTQYF,TGTGCCAGTTCGGGACTAGAGGTCACAGATACGCAGTATTTT
NA,NA,TRBJ1-5,TRBV30,CAWSVAGNQPQHF,TGTGCCTGGAGTGTCGCAGGGAATCAGCCCCAGCATTTT
NA,NA,TRBJ2-2,TRBV27,CASIPGLPGTGELFF,TGTGCCAGCATCCCGGGTCTCCCGGGTACCGGGGAGCTGTTTTTT
NA,NA,TRBJ2-2,TRBV5-1,CASSFGRNTGELFF,TGCGCCAGCAGCTTCGGTCGTAACACCGGGGAGCTGTTTTTT